Listed below are T cell receptor beta chains from one sample, sequenced in a study of high-grade serous ovarian cancer treatment subgroups. Here immunoSEQ multiplex PCR was the method, and the copy in TCRdb shows in-frame clones only, minus some. The sample carries thousands of clones, more than 60% recorded once. The sequencing input was tumor tissue. Every receptor here comes from a human donor with high-grade serous ovarian cancer. CDR3s include the opening cysteine and the closing phenylalanine or tryptophan. A D gene is named only where the DNA matches it firmly. Size is stated for part of the rows, as once, few or many counts, or as a class when the clone is expanded.

clone_size j_call d_call v_call cdr3_aa cdr3_nt
- TRBJ1-1 - TRBV19 CASSQSPEAFF TGTGCCAGTAGTCAGAGCCCTGAAGCTTTCTTT
few TRBJ1-1 - TRBV9 CASSSRTEVNTEAFF TGTGCCAGCAGCTCCCGGACAGAAGTTAACACTGAAGCTTTCTTT
- TRBJ2-2 TRBD2 TRBV19 CASSPTGGGRTGELFF TGTGCCAGTAGTCCCACGGGGGGCGGGAGGACCGGGGAGCTGTTTTTT
- TRBJ2-7 - TRBV6-5 CASSYIASYEQYF TGTGCCAGCAGTTATATAGCTTCCTACGAGCAGTACTTC
- TRBJ2-2 - TRBV7-3 CASSLRPLTATGELFF TGTGCCAGCAGCTTAAGGCCTTTGACAGCCACCGGGGAGCTGTTTTTT
- TRBJ2-3 - TRBV6-6 CASSLNTDTQYF TGTGCCAGCAGTTTGAACACAGATACGCAGTATTTT
- TRBJ2-2 - TRBV11-3 CASSLVGGLTGSGELFF TGTGCCAGCAGTTTAGTAGGAGGCCTTACAGGTTCCGGGGAGCTGTTTTTT
once TRBJ2-5 TRBD2 TRBV5-1 CASSRGVQETQYF TGCGCCAGCAGCCGGGGGGTCCAAGAGACCCAGTACTTC
few TRBJ2-1 TRBD1 TRBV9 CASSHGTGGFNEQFF TGTGCCAGCAGCCACGGGACAGGGGGGTTCAATGAGCAGTTCTTC
once TRBJ2-7 TRBD1 TRBV27 CASSLSRGGRQGHEQYF TGTGCCAGCAGTTTATCGAGAGGCGGGCGACAGGGTCACGAGCAGTACTTC
- TRBJ2-3 - TRBV30 CAWTPRGTDTQYF TGTGCCTGGACCCCGAGGGGCACAGATACGCAGTATTTT
- TRBJ2-1 TRBD1 TRBV14 CASSQFGTGAYNEQFF TGTGCCAGCAGCCAGTTTGGGACAGGAGCATACAATGAGCAGTTCTTC
few TRBJ2-1 TRBD2 TRBV2 CASSWTSGSGNEQFF TGTGCCAGCAGCTGGACTAGCGGGAGCGGCAATGAGCAGTTCTTC
- TRBJ2-1 TRBD2 TRBV19 CASSISRREGPPHNEQFF TGTGCCAGTAGTATCTCGCGGCGGGAGGGCCCTCCCCACAATGAGCAGTTCTTC
once TRBJ2-5 - TRBV11-2 CASSFGVLETQYF TGTGCCAGCAGCTTCGGGGTTCTGGAGACCCAGTACTTC
- TRBJ2-1 TRBD2 TRBV6-4 CASSDSAGAYNEQFF TGTGCCAGCAGTGACTCAGCGGGGGCGTACAATGAGCAGTTCTTC
- TRBJ2-2 TRBD1 TRBV11-3 CASSRTGTGGLFF TGTGCCAGCAGTCGCACTGGGACAGGGGGGCTGTTTTTT
few TRBJ2-3 - TRBV6-4 CASSDRATDTQYF TGTGCCAGCAGTGACAGGGCCACAGATACGCAGTATTTT
few TRBJ1-4 TRBD1 TRBV5-4 CASSLGGTGGHHEKLFF TGTGCCAGCAGCTTGGGGGGGACAGGGGGCCACCATGAAAAACTGTTTTTT
- TRBJ2-1 TRBD2 TRBV11-3 CASSPGASGSGYNEQFF TGTGCCAGCAGCCCAGGGGCTAGCGGGAGTGGCTACAATGAGCAGTTCTTC
- TRBJ2-5 - TRBV28 CASTLAGLQETQYF TGTGCCAGCACCCTGGCAGGGCTTCAAGAGACCCAGTACTTC
- TRBJ2-6 TRBD1 TRBV11-2 CASSRGTGAYSGANVLTF TGTGCCAGCAGCCGAGGGACAGGGGCTTACTCTGGGGCCAACGTCCTGACTTTC
- TRBJ1-4 - TRBV4-2 CASSQERTTNEKLFF TGTGCCAGCAGCCAAGAACGAACAACTAATGAAAAACTGTTTTTT
few TRBJ1-1 - TRBV6-1 CASFRESTEAFF TGTGCCAGCTTCAGGGAGAGCACTGAAGCTTTCTTT
- TRBJ2-5 - TRBV6-5 CASSSRVGETQYF TGTGCCAGCAGTTCGAGGGTGGGAGAGACCCAGTACTTC
once TRBJ2-1 - TRBV9 CASGLEGNEQFF TGTGCCAGCGGGTTAGAGGGGAATGAGCAGTTCTTC
- TRBJ1-2 - TRBV7-2 CASSLARVYGYTF TGTGCCAGCAGCTTAGCCAGGGTTTATGGCTACACCTTC
few TRBJ2-7 TRBD2 TRBV6-1 CASSEPGATGGASEQYF TGTGCCAGCAGTGAACCGGGAGCCACGGGGGGAGCTTCCGAGCAGTACTTC
- TRBJ2-7 TRBD2 TRBV29-1 CSAVMGLAGYEQYF TGCAGCGCCGTGATGGGGCTAGCGGGATACGAGCAGTACTTC
- TRBJ2-7 - TRBV9 CASSVEQTSYEQYF TGTGCCAGCAGCGTAGAGCAGACTTCCTACGAGCAGTACTTC
- TRBJ1-1 - TRBV6-1 CASSLTLPAEAFF TGTGCCAGCAGTCTGACCTTGCCGGCTGAAGCTTTCTTT
- TRBJ2-7 TRBD1 TRBV19 CASTIPGQAIIYF TGTGCCAGTACCATTCCGGGACAGGCTATAATTTACTTC
- TRBJ2-1 - TRBV7-2 CASSFGSGSSYNEQFF TGTGCCAGCAGCTTCGGAAGCGGAAGCTCCTACAATGAGCAGTTCTTC
- TRBJ2-5 - TRBV2 CASTPSRLETQYF TGTGCCAGCACCCCGAGCAGGTTGGAGACCCAGTACTTC
- TRBJ2-3 TRBD1 TRBV19 CASSMGQTSTDTQYF TGTGCCAGTAGTATGGGACAGACAAGCACAGATACGCAGTATTTT
- TRBJ1-4 - TRBV4-1 CASSQALKGWSGEKLFF TGCGCCAGCAGCCAAGCGTTAAAGGGGTGGAGCGGTGAAAAACTGTTTTTT
- TRBJ2-4 TRBD1 TRBV19 CASAGTGASNIQYF TGTGCCAGTGCGGGGACAGGGGCATCAAACATTCAGTACTTC
- TRBJ2-5 TRBD2 TRBV29-1 CSTSSGSETQYF TGCAGCACCTCTAGCGGGAGCGAGACCCAGTACTTC
large TRBJ1-5 - TRBV19 CASSIAGIRGDQPQHF TGTGCCAGTAGTATAGCCGGGATCCGGGGGGATCAGCCCCAGCATTTT
- TRBJ2-5 - TRBV4-3 CASSQGAWGKETQYF TGCGCCAGCAGCCAAGGGGCGTGGGGTAAAGAGACCCAGTACTTC
- TRBJ1-4 TRBD1 TRBV11-3 CASSLEPGGQANEKLFF TGTGCCAGCAGCTTAGAACCGGGGGGACAGGCAAATGAAAAACTGTTTTTT
- TRBJ2-7 - TRBV11-3 CASTLGGLAYEQYF TGTGCCAGCACCTTAGGGGGGTTAGCCTACGAGCAGTACTTC
- TRBJ2-3 - TRBV7-6 CASSNGEDTQYF TGTGCCAGCAGCAATGGGGAAGATACGCAGTATTTT
- TRBJ2-3 - TRBV5-1 CASSLPPGRKTDTQYF TGCGCCAGCAGCTTACCTCCTGGGCGGAAGACAGATACGCAGTATTTT
- TRBJ1-2 - TRBV7-9 CAGSPRRQGYGYTF TGTGCCGGCAGCCCCCGTAGGCAGGGCTATGGCTACACCTTC
few TRBJ2-7 - TRBV2 CASSDPYEQYF TGTGCCAGCAGTGACCCCTACGAGCAGTACTTC
- TRBJ2-2 - TRBV7-9 CASSPGRGADTGELFF TGTGCCAGCAGCCCAGGGAGGGGGGCCGACACCGGGGAGCTGTTTTTT
- TRBJ1-4 - TRBV5-6 CASSFEGGLYEKLFF TGTGCCAGCAGCTTCGAGGGGGGACTTTATGAAAAACTGTTTTTT
- TRBJ2-1 TRBD1 TRBV19 CASSKGTEYNEQFF TGTGCCAGTAGTAAGGGGACAGAGTACAATGAGCAGTTCTTC